This T cell receptor (beta chain) was retrieved from a study of blood T cells in healthy people across ages. Findings and caveats of the study: The study found more naive CD4+ cells and higher diversity in long-lived than aged donors.

Per germline, CDR1 DFQATT and CDR2 SNEGSKA (reference sequence). CDR3 size: 17 residues. Worth noting for this clonotype: Its antigen is not known.

Together with a sample-barcoded 5' primer, a J-beta primer mix was included in a second PCR lasting about 7 to 11 cycles. TCRdb analysed the 5' RACE reads with MiXCR anew, one entry per CDR3 protein. The sample lists approximately 730,000 distinct CDR3 sequences, around half occurring once. The sample taken for sequencing was blood. The clonotype was recovered from a man aged 80 or over in good health. The chain carries TRBV20-1 and TRBJ2-4, with 12 bases that match TRBD2. The J call may be in error: the DNA end matches TRBJ2-7 better. CDR3 bases: TGCAGTGCGGTGAGTCTTCCGGGACTAGCGGGCAACTACGAGCAGTACTTC. This codes for CSAVSLPGLAGNYEQYF.